This T cell receptor beta chain was captured in a study of Ad26.COV2.S vaccination and SARS-CoV-2 variants. J lost 5 bases, V lost 4 bases, and 17 bases had no gene match. CDR3 length: 18 residues. Germline assignment: CDR1 SGDLS and CDR2 YYNGEE. Measured with immunoSEQ multiplex PCR; TCRdb has only the in-frame clones, and not every one. Among 330,000 or so clones, roughly nine tenths were seen once, and the ten largest hold approximately 5%. Study-level results: There was reportedly substantial breadth in spike-specific CD8+ and CD4+ T cell responses after vaccination. Similar non-spike TCR breadth was seen in vaccine and placebo recipients.

As to treatment: around 19 received Ad26.COV2.S at low or high dose, single or two shots; 5 received placebo; per-sample allocation not given. Sampling occurred on day 63 after the first vaccine or placebo injection. Recruitment in Boston yielded a donor of adult age, 18-55 years. Points on this clone: Antigen: not known.

Source: peripheral blood, taken in a trial of Ad26.COV2.S vaccine versus placebo. This receptor was identified in a person aged 18 to 65 who received the Ad26.COV2.S COVID-19 vaccine or a placebo. The V gene is TRBV9, the J gene TRBJ2-1; 8 bases match TRBD2. The CDR3 is CASSLTAGGLAVNNEQFF. The CDR3, as DNA: TGTGCCAGCAGCCTTACCGCGGGAGGACTAGCAGTAAACAATGAGCAGTTCTTC.